The 5 T cell receptor beta chains below come from one sample, sequenced in a study of cytomegalovirus exposure and HLA in healthy donors. The study ran its PCR with 60 Vbeta and 13 Jbeta primers. Clones were read by immunoSEQ multiplex PCR, and TCRdb kept only the in-frame ones, dropping some. The sample includes around 74,000 clones, around three quarters of them seen just once. The sample taken for sequencing was PBMCs. The receptor set was obtained from a man under 40 in good health and CMV-seronegative.

This chain links TRBV9 with TRBJ2-1; 8 nucleotides match TRBD2. Germline values: CDR1 SGDLS, CDR2 YYNGEE. The CDR3 is 15 residues long. With 4 bases clipped from V and 2 bases from J, the junction kept 5 bases outside the gene matches. CDR3 sequence: CASSSTSGPYNEQFF. In DNA form, the CDR3 reads TGTGCCAGCAGCTCTACTAGCGGTCCCTACAATGAGCAGTTCTTC.

This clone appeared a single time. The chain couples TRBV18 to TRBJ2-4; no clear D gene. Germline CDR1 KGHSH, CDR2 LQKENI. CDR3 length: 15 amino acids. Trimming left V 6 bases short and J 0 bases short, with 12 bases between. The CDR3 DNA is TGTGCCAGCTCTGGCAGATCCATAGCCAAAAACATTCAGTACTTC. Translating gives CASSGRSIAKNIQYF.

This chain joins TRBV10-3 and TRBJ1-5; TRBD1 might be the D (5 bases). Per germline, CDR1 ENHRY and CDR2 SYGVKD. CDR3 length: 14 residues. V lost 3 bases to trimming and J lost 5 bases, with 11 bases between them. CDR3 DNA: TGTGCCATCAGTGAAGGGGATAGGGATCAGCCCCAGCATTTT. Translating gives CAISEGDRDQPQHF.

V and J are TRBV9 and TRBJ2-1, with D maybe TRBD2 (7 bases). Deletions cut 0 bases from V and 4 bases from J, with 11 bases between. Germline V CDR1 and CDR2: SGDLS, YYNGEE. This CDR3 is built from 15 residues. CDR3 nucleotide sequence: TGTGCCAGCAGCGTAGGAGGGGGGGCGTACAATGAGCAGTTCTTC. Translating it yields CASSVGGGAYNEQFF. The variable domain in full, with the rest retrieved from reference TRBV9 and TRBJ2-1, is DSGVTQTPKHLITATGQRVTLRCSPRSGDLSVYWYQQSLDQGLQFLIQYYNGEERAKGNILERFSAQQFPDLHSELNLSSLELGDSALYFCASSVGGGAYNEQFFGPGTRLTVL.

V is TRBV5-6 and J is TRBJ2-1; 7 bases line up with TRBD2. Germline V gene lookup returns CDR1 SGHDT and CDR2 YYEEEE. The ends lost 4 bases at V and 0 bases at J; junction bases unmatched: 10. The length of the CDR3 is 17 residues. The CDR3 DNA reads as TGTGCCAGCAGCCAAAGGGGAGCGGGAATCTCCTACAATGAGCAGTTCTTC. It yields the protein CASSQRGAGISYNEQFF.